A selection of T cell receptor beta chains follows, all from one sample in a study of blood T cell repertoires in COVID-19. Here immunoSEQ multiplex PCR was the method, and the copy in TCRdb shows in-frame clones only, minus some. The sample has hundreds of thousands of clones; approximately 88% are singletons. Sequencing input: peripheral blood. Every receptor here comes from a woman between 45 and 60 years old with active or convalescent COVID-19. The CDR3 runs from the conserved cysteine through the conserved F or W. D genes are given only for firm matches. Clone size, where shown, is once, few, many, or a class for clones that have expanded.

v_call: TRBV5-1
clone_size: .
d_call: TRBD2
j_call: TRBJ2-5
cdr3_aa: CASSLGTSGGQETQYF
cdr3_nt: TGCGCCAGCAGCTTGGGAACTAGCGGGGGCCAAGAGACCCAGTACTTC

v_call: TRBV5-4
clone_size: .
d_call: .
j_call: TRBJ2-5
cdr3_aa: CASSVGGSQETQYF
cdr3_nt: TGTGCCAGCAGCGTGGGAGGATCTCAAGAGACCCAGTACTTC

v_call: TRBV6-2/TRBV6-3
clone_size: .
d_call: .
j_call: TRBJ2-2
cdr3_aa: CASSYRGWELFF
cdr3_nt: TGTGCCAGCAGTTACAGGGGTTGGGAGCTGTTTTTT

v_call: TRBV9
clone_size: .
d_call: TRBD2
j_call: TRBJ2-5
cdr3_aa: CASSVGTSGIGVAETQYF
cdr3_nt: TGTGCCAGCAGCGTGGGGACTAGCGGGATCGGGGTGGCAGAGACCCAGTACTTC

v_call: TRBV15
clone_size: once
d_call: TRBD2
j_call: TRBJ2-7
cdr3_aa: CATSSGEGSLREQYF
cdr3_nt: TGTGCCACCAGCAGCGGGGAGGGATCCCTGAGGGAGCAGTACTTC

v_call: TRBV4-3
clone_size: once
d_call: TRBD2
j_call: TRBJ2-7
cdr3_aa: CASSLGTSGGTYEQYF
cdr3_nt: TGCGCCAGCAGCCTGGGGACTAGCGGGGGAACCTACGAGCAGTACTTC

v_call: TRBV7-3
clone_size: .
d_call: TRBD1
j_call: TRBJ2-1
cdr3_aa: CASSLAGGYNEQFF
cdr3_nt: TGTGCCAGCAGCTTAGCAGGGGGCTACAATGAGCAGTTCTTC

v_call: TRBV10-2
clone_size: .
d_call: TRBD2
j_call: TRBJ2-7
cdr3_aa: CASRGTSRTYEQYF
cdr3_nt: TGCGCCAGCAGGGGGACTAGCAGAACCTACGAGCAGTACTTC

v_call: TRBV18
clone_size: .
d_call: TRBD1
j_call: TRBJ1-2
cdr3_aa: CASSLTGGSSLDYGYTF
cdr3_nt: TGTGCCAGCTCACTCACAGGGGGCTCATCGCTAGACTATGGCTACACCTTC

v_call: TRBV5-1
clone_size: .
d_call: TRBD1
j_call: TRBJ1-2
cdr3_aa: CASSPGTGGGYTF
cdr3_nt: TGCGCCAGCAGCCCCGGGACAGGGGGTGGCTACACCTTC

v_call: TRBV11-2
clone_size: .
d_call: .
j_call: TRBJ2-5
cdr3_aa: CASSIRGALGETQYF
cdr3_nt: TGTGCCAGCAGCATTCGGGGGGCCCTGGGTGAGACCCAGTACTTC

v_call: TRBV5-6
clone_size: .
d_call: .
j_call: TRBJ1-6
cdr3_aa: CASSFRGRGNSPLHF
cdr3_nt: TGTGCCAGCAGCTTTCGGGGCAGGGGAAATTCACCCCTCCACTTT

v_call: TRBV30
clone_size: .
d_call: .
j_call: TRBJ1-1
cdr3_aa: CAWSDRDTEAFF
cdr3_nt: TGTGCCTGGAGTGACAGGGACACTGAAGCTTTCTTT

v_call: TRBV10-3
clone_size: .
d_call: .
j_call: TRBJ1-1
cdr3_aa: CAVAGGDTEAFF
cdr3_nt: TGTGCCGTCGCGGGGGGGGACACTGAAGCTTTCTTT

v_call: TRBV12-3/TRBV12-4
clone_size: .
d_call: .
j_call: TRBJ2-2
cdr3_aa: CASTFRGTGELFF
cdr3_nt: TGTGCCAGCACTTTTCGGGGCACCGGGGAGCTGTTTTTT

v_call: TRBV7-2
clone_size: .
d_call: .
j_call: TRBJ1-1
cdr3_aa: CASSVFINTEAFF
cdr3_nt: TGTGCCAGCAGCGTGTTTATTAACACTGAAGCTTTCTTT

v_call: TRBV10-3
clone_size: once
d_call: TRBD1
j_call: TRBJ1-1
cdr3_aa: CAISEWLGDRATEAFF
cdr3_nt: TGTGCCATCAGTGAATGGCTTGGGGACAGGGCCACTGAAGCTTTCTTT

v_call: TRBV27
clone_size: .
d_call: TRBD2
j_call: TRBJ2-2
cdr3_aa: CASSLLAGGGKVGELFF
cdr3_nt: TGTGCCAGCAGTTTACTAGCGGGGGGTGGGAAGGTCGGGGAGCTGTTTTTT

v_call: TRBV15
clone_size: .
d_call: .
j_call: TRBJ2-1
cdr3_aa: CATSSRQAHNEQFF
cdr3_nt: TGTGCCACCAGCTCTCGACAGGCTCACAATGAGCAGTTCTTC

v_call: TRBV7-2
clone_size: .
d_call: .
j_call: TRBJ1-2
cdr3_aa: CASSLSGEVTGYGYTF
cdr3_nt: TGTGCCAGCAGTTTATCGGGGGAGGTTACGGGCTATGGCTACACCTTC

v_call: TRBV25-1
clone_size: few
d_call: TRBD1
j_call: TRBJ1-2
cdr3_aa: CASTQAGQGAFGYTF
cdr3_nt: TGTGCCAGCACCCAAGCAGGACAGGGGGCATTTGGCTACACCTTC

v_call: TRBV19
clone_size: once
d_call: .
j_call: TRBJ1-1
cdr3_aa: CASSIGRVPEAFF
cdr3_nt: TGTGCCAGTAGTATTGGCAGGGTGCCTGAAGCTTTCTTT

v_call: TRBV10-3
clone_size: .
d_call: TRBD2
j_call: TRBJ2-7
cdr3_aa: CAISDAGLAESYSYEQYF
cdr3_nt: TGTGCCATCAGCGACGCGGGACTAGCGGAGTCCTACTCCTACGAGCAGTACTTC

v_call: TRBV3-1/TRBV3-2
clone_size: .
d_call: TRBD1
j_call: TRBJ1-2
cdr3_aa: CASRGQGYGYTF
cdr3_nt: TGTGCCAGCAGGGGACAGGGCTATGGCTACACCTTC

v_call: TRBV19
clone_size: once
d_call: .
j_call: TRBJ2-2
cdr3_aa: CASTRDRQGRAGELFF
cdr3_nt: TGTGCCAGTACCCGCGACAGGCAGGGCCGGGCCGGGGAGCTGTTTTTT

v_call: TRBV19
clone_size: .
d_call: .
j_call: TRBJ1-1
cdr3_aa: CASSHRDRTEAFF
cdr3_nt: TGTGCCAGCTCCCACCGGGATCGGACTGAAGCTTTCTTT

v_call: TRBV27
clone_size: .
d_call: .
j_call: TRBJ1-1
cdr3_aa: CASSLGKTNTEAFF
cdr3_nt: TGTGCCAGCAGTTTGGGCAAGACCAACACTGAAGCTTTCTTT

v_call: TRBV30
clone_size: .
d_call: TRBD1
j_call: TRBJ2-1
cdr3_aa: CAWNRGLGNEQFF
cdr3_nt: TGTGCCTGGAACAGGGGGCTTGGCAATGAGCAGTTCTTC

v_call: TRBV6-5
clone_size: .
d_call: .
j_call: TRBJ1-3
cdr3_aa: CASSPGQISGNTIYF
cdr3_nt: TGTGCCAGCAGTCCCGGACAAATCTCTGGAAACACCATATATTTT

v_call: TRBV4-2
clone_size: .
d_call: TRBD1
j_call: TRBJ1-1
cdr3_aa: CASSPTGSRTEAFF
cdr3_nt: TGTGCCAGCAGCCCGACAGGGTCGAGAACTGAAGCTTTCTTT

v_call: TRBV6-6
clone_size: .
d_call: TRBD1
j_call: TRBJ1-1
cdr3_aa: CASSYTPTGLTEAFF
cdr3_nt: TGTGCCAGCAGTTACACGCCGACAGGGCTCACTGAAGCTTTCTTT

v_call: TRBV30
clone_size: .
d_call: .
j_call: TRBJ2-5
cdr3_aa: CAWIGGRSQETQYF
cdr3_nt: TGTGCCTGGATTGGGGGGAGATCACAAGAGACCCAGTACTTC

v_call: TRBV7-3
clone_size: once
d_call: .
j_call: TRBJ2-1
cdr3_aa: CASSLQRSNEQFF
cdr3_nt: TGTGCCAGCAGCTTGCAGCGGAGTAATGAGCAGTTCTTC

v_call: TRBV7-2
clone_size: .
d_call: TRBD1
j_call: TRBJ1-5
cdr3_aa: CASSPTGNGNQPQHF
cdr3_nt: TGTGCCAGCAGCCCGACAGGGAATGGCAATCAGCCCCAGCATTTT

v_call: TRBV9
clone_size: .
d_call: .
j_call: TRBJ2-7
cdr3_aa: CASSVATWFPSYEQYF
cdr3_nt: TGTGCCAGCAGCGTAGCTACTTGGTTCCCCTCCTACGAGCAGTACTTC

v_call: TRBV4-2
clone_size: .
d_call: .
j_call: TRBJ1-1
cdr3_aa: CASSQVSRATEAFF
cdr3_nt: TGTGCCAGCAGCCAAGTATCCAGGGCCACTGAAGCTTTCTTT

v_call: TRBV7-8
clone_size: .
d_call: .
j_call: TRBJ1-1
cdr3_aa: CASSLERWAGTEAFF
cdr3_nt: TGTGCCAGCAGCTTAGAACGGTGGGCTGGCACTGAAGCTTTCTTT

v_call: TRBV21-1
clone_size: .
d_call: .
j_call: TRBJ2-5
cdr3_aa: CASSARDSGGETQYF
cdr3_nt: TGTGCCAGCAGCGCCCGGGACAGTGGAGGGGAGACCCAGTACTTC

v_call: TRBV19
clone_size: .
d_call: TRBD1
j_call: TRBJ2-1
cdr3_aa: CAKTGDCEQFF
cdr3_nt: TGTGCCAAGACAGGGGACTGTGAGCAGTTCTTC

v_call: TRBV27
clone_size: few
d_call: .
j_call: TRBJ2-1
cdr3_aa: CASSPVNGGSEQFF
cdr3_nt: TGTGCCAGCAGTCCCGTTAATGGGGGGAGTGAGCAGTTCTTC

v_call: TRBV7-6
clone_size: .
d_call: TRBD1
j_call: TRBJ2-6
cdr3_aa: CASSSGQPGANVLTF
cdr3_nt: TGTGCCAGCAGCTCGGGACAGCCCGGGGCCAACGTCCTGACTTTC

v_call: TRBV15
clone_size: .
d_call: TRBD1
j_call: TRBJ1-1
cdr3_aa: CATRGQLNTEAFF
cdr3_nt: TGTGCCACCAGGGGACAGCTGAACACTGAGGCTTTCTTT

v_call: TRBV30
clone_size: few
d_call: .
j_call: TRBJ1-2
cdr3_aa: CAWSVKGLVYGYTF
cdr3_nt: TGTGCCTGGAGTGTCAAGGGGTTGGTCTATGGCTACACCTTC

v_call: TRBV5-1
clone_size: .
d_call: .
j_call: TRBJ2-7
cdr3_aa: CASSKLPYEQYF
cdr3_nt: TGCGCCAGCAGCAAGCTCCCCTACGAGCAGTACTTC

v_call: TRBV18
clone_size: .
d_call: TRBD1
j_call: TRBJ1-2
cdr3_aa: CASSPDRAPGYTF
cdr3_nt: TGTGCCAGCTCACCGGACAGGGCTCCCGGCTACACCTTC

v_call: TRBV11-2
clone_size: few
d_call: .
j_call: TRBJ2-3
cdr3_aa: CASSLRSTDTQYF
cdr3_nt: TGTGCCAGCAGCCTACGGTCGACAGATACGCAGTATTTT

v_call: TRBV7-6
clone_size: .
d_call: .
j_call: TRBJ2-7
cdr3_aa: CASSPGRGFAYEQYF
cdr3_nt: TGTGCCAGCAGTCCCGGCAGGGGATTCGCCTACGAGCAGTACTTC

v_call: TRBV28
clone_size: .
d_call: TRBD1
j_call: TRBJ1-3
cdr3_aa: CASSLSGGGTAGNTIYF
cdr3_nt: TGTGCCAGCAGTTTAAGCGGTGGCGGGACAGCTGGAAACACCATATATTTT

v_call: TRBV4-2
clone_size: .
d_call: TRBD2
j_call: TRBJ2-1
cdr3_aa: CASSPEAASGYNGEQFF
cdr3_nt: TGTGCCAGCAGCCCCGAGGCGGCTAGCGGTTACAATGGTGAGCAGTTCTTC

v_call: TRBV9
clone_size: once
d_call: .
j_call: TRBJ2-5
cdr3_aa: CASSVEGVVGYQETQYF
cdr3_nt: TGTGCCAGCAGCGTAGAGGGGGTTGTGGGGTACCAAGAGACCCAGTACTTC

v_call: TRBV19
clone_size: once
d_call: .
j_call: TRBJ1-5
cdr3_aa: CASSILVNQPQHF
cdr3_nt: TGTGCCAGTAGTATCTTAGTGAATCAGCCCCAGCATTTT

v_call: TRBV5-1
clone_size: .
d_call: TRBD1
j_call: TRBJ2-7
cdr3_aa: CASSSQGDYEQYF
cdr3_nt: TGCGCCAGCAGCTCTCAGGGGGACTACGAGCAGTACTTC